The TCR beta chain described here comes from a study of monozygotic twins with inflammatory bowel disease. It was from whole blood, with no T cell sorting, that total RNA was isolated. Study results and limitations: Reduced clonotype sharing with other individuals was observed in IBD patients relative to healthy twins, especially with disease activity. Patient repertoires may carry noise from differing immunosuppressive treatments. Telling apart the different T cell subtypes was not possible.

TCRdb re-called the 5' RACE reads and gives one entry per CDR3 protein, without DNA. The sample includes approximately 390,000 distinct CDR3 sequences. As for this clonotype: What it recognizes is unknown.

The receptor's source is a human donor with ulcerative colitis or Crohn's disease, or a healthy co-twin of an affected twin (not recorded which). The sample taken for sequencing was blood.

The CDR3: CASSLGRQGHNEQFF. V gene TRBV5-4 combines with J gene TRBJ2-1; TCRdb indicates TRBD1, and absent DNA this call remains unverified. CDR1 is SGHNT and CDR2 is YYREEE in the germline V gene (reference sequence). The CDR3 sequence is 15 residues long.